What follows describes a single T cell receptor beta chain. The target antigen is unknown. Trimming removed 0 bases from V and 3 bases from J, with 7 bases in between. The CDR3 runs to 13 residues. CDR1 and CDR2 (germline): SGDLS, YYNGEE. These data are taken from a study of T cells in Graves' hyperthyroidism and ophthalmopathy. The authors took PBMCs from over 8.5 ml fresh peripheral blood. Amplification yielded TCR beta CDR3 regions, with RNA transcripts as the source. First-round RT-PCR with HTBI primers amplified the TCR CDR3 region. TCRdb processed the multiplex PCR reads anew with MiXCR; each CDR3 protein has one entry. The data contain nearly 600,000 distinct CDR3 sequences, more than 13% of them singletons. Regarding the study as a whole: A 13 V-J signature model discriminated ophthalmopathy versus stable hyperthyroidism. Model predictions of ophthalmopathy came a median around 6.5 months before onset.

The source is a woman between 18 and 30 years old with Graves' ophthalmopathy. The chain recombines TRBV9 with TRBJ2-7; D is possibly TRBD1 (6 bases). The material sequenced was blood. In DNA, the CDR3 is TGTGCCAGCAGCGTAGAACAGGGCTACGAGCAGTACTTC. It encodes CASSVEQGYEQYF.